Following are 21 T cell receptor beta chains from one sample sequenced in a study of blood T cell repertoires in COVID-19. Clones were read by immunoSEQ multiplex PCR, and TCRdb kept only the in-frame ones, dropping some. The data hold over 250,000 clones, with 70% to 90% observed a single time. The sample taken for sequencing was PBMCs or T cells enriched from blood (not recorded which). The receptors were sampled from a young woman who had recovered from COVID-19.

The chain employs TRBV7-9 and TRBJ2-5; D might be TRBD2 (6 bases). The V end was cut by 2 bases, the J end by 1 base, with 14 bases between. CDR3 length equals 16 residues. CDR1 is SEHNR and CDR2 is FQNEAQ in the germline V gene (reference sequence). CDR3 DNA: TGTGCCAGCAGCTTAAGGCGGGGACTCCCCCAAGAGACCCAGTACTTC. Translated: CASSLRRGLPQETQYF.

The gene calls are TRBV6-1 and TRBJ1-1; D gene uncertain. This CDR3 is 14 amino acids long. Germline lookup yields CDR1 MNHNS and CDR2 SASEGT. V lost 3 bases, J lost 0 bases, and 8 bases lay in between. The CDR3 DNA follows: TGTGCCAGCAGTGACCCAGGCATGAACACTGAAGCTTTCTTT. Its translation: CASSDPGMNTEAFF.

This clone was observed once. A read error may account for a junction end that differs from germline. V gene TRBV9 combines with J gene TRBJ1-1, with a possible D match to TRBD1 (5 bases). CDR1 is SGDLS and CDR2 is YYNGEE in the germline V gene. The CDR3 is 14 residues long. DNA for the CDR3: TGTGCCAGCAGCGTAGCTAGTTTGGGAGGAGACAGAATTTTT. Its translation is CASSVASLGGDRIF.

V is TRBV19 and J is TRBJ1-2; D is ambiguous. Germline values: CDR1 LNHDA, CDR2 SQIVND (reference sequence). There are 14 residues in the CDR3. Trimming stripped 2 bases from V and 7 bases from J, with 14 bases between. The CDR3 reads CASSIFGVRGGYTF. The DNA for the CDR3 is TGTGCCAGTAGTATATTTGGGGTTCGGGGTGGCTACACCTTC.

This chain links TRBV5-1 with TRBJ2-7, with 14 nucleotides matching TRBD2. The germline V gene encodes CDR1 SGHRS and CDR2 YFSETQ. Germline trimming cut 4 bases from V and 5 bases from J; bases unmatched to any gene: 8. This CDR3 is 16 amino acids long. The CDR3 region is CASSVVGTSGGHEQYF. The DNA of the CDR3 is TGCGCCAGCAGCGTGGTTGGGACTAGCGGGGGCCACGAGCAGTACTTC.

V and J are TRBV7-9 and TRBJ2-7; D possibly corresponds to TRBD2 (5 bases). In germline, CDR1 is SEHNR, CDR2 FQNEAQ (reference sequence). The CDR3 extends over 15 amino acids. Trimming left V 3 bases short and J 9 bases short, with 21 bases between. CDR3 nucleotides: TGTGCCAGCAGCTTTATCTCGCCCGGGCAAAGCGGGCAGTACTTC. As protein: CASSFISPGQSGQYF. Based on the CDR3 plus reference TRBV7-9 and TRBJ2-7, the full variable domain is DTGVSQNPRHKITKRGQNVTFRCDPISEHNRLYWYRQTLGQGPEFLTYFQNEAQLEKSRLLSDRFSAERPKGSFSTLEIQRTEQGDSAMYLCASSFISPGQSGQYFGPGTRLTVT.

J is TRBJ1-1 and V is TRBV5-1, with D possibly matching TRBD1 (5 bases). Trimming took off 0 bases at V and 4 bases at J, with 19 bases between the two ends. The CDR3 sequence is 17 residues long. CDR1 and CDR2 (germline): SGHRS, YFSETQ. The CDR3 DNA sequence: TGCGCCAGCAGCTTGGGATGGGGGGACCGCGGAAGCACTGAAGCTTTCTTT. Translating gives CASSLGWGDRGSTEAFF.

This rearrangement joins TRBV9 to TRBJ2-5; 7 bases line up with TRBD2. The germline CDR1 and CDR2 sequences are SGDLS and YYNGEE. Losses at the gene ends were 3 bases for V and 4 bases for J; bases not matched to a gene: 9. CDR3 length equals 15 residues. For the CDR3, the DNA is TGTGCCAGCAGCGGGGCCCGACCGGGGGGAGAGACCCAGTACTTC. This sequence encodes CASSGARPGGETQYF.

The rearrangement uses TRBV4-2 and TRBJ2-2, with D possibly matching TRBD1 (6 bases). The CDR3 extends over 17 amino acids. V was clipped by 3 bases and J by 3 bases, with 17 bases between them. Germline V gene lookup returns CDR1 LGHNA and CDR2 YNFKEQ. CDR3 in amino acids: CASSQPTGLGDTGELFF. For the CDR3, the DNA is TGTGCCAGCAGCCAGCCGACAGGACTTGGGGACACCGGGGAGCTGTTTTTT.

The chain uses TRBV5-4 and TRBJ1-2; D gene unclear. The CDR3 is 11 residues long. The V gene lost 10 bases and the J gene lost 5 bases, with 12 bases spanning the gap. Per germline, CDR1 SGHNT and CDR2 YYREEE (reference sequence). The CDR3 nucleotides read TGTGCCTCCCGGGGTTTTTATGGCTACACCTTC. As protein: CASRGFYGYTF.

V gene TRBV24-1 combines with J gene TRBJ2-1, with 9 bases that match TRBD2. The CDR3 contains 18 residues. Germline CDR1 KGHDR, CDR2 SFDVKD. V was clipped by 2 bases and J by 4 bases; unmatched bases: 11. CDR3 residues: CATSDSRIGGGAYNEQFF. For the CDR3, the DNA is TGTGCCACCAGTGATTCCCGAATAGGCGGGGGGGCATACAATGAGCAGTTCTTC.

The chain is built from TRBV28 and TRBJ2-1, with a weak D call TRBD1 (6 bases). Looked up from germline, CDR1 is MDHEN and CDR2 is SYDVKM. The length of the CDR3 is 16 residues. V was trimmed by 3 bases and J by 2 bases, leaving 14 bases between them. CDR3 nucleotides: TGTGCCAGCAGTTTCGCCCGGGACAACGCCTACAATGAGCAGTTCTTC. Translation: CASSFARDNAYNEQFF.

This clone was found once. V is TRBV4-3 and J is TRBJ1-6; the D is unclear. There are 16 residues in the CDR3. The germline V gene has CDR1 LGHNA and CDR2 YSLEER. Trimming left V 0 bases short and J 9 bases short, with 15 bases between. The CDR3: CASSQDREGSGSPLHF. Here the CDR3 DNA reads TGCGCCAGCAGCCAAGATAGGGAGGGTTCGGGTTCACCCCTCCACTTT.

The chain employs TRBV28 and TRBJ1-2, with D possibly matching TRBD1 (6 bases). The CDR3 extends over 14 amino acids. The V gene's germline CDR1 is MDHEN and CDR2 SYDVKM. Deletions cut 8 bases from V and 0 bases from J, with 13 bases between. The CDR3 region is CASRYGGSNYGYTF. CDR3 bases: TGTGCCAGCCGTTATGGGGGCTCTAACTATGGCTACACCTTC.

The chain is built from TRBV19 and TRBJ1-1; D possibly corresponds to TRBD1 (5 bases). Germline V gene data show CDR1 as LNHDA and CDR2 as SQIVND (reference sequence). V shed 0 bases and J shed 5 bases, with 10 bases lying between them. This CDR3 spans 14 amino acids. The CDR3 loop reads CASSIDDAGTEAFF. The CDR3 nucleotides read TGTGCCAGTAGTATAGATGATGCAGGGACTGAAGCTTTCTTT.

Here the CDR3 DNA reads TGTGCCAGTAGTATGTCAGGACTTCGAGGCGAGCAGTACTTC. Translated: CASSMSGLRGEQYF. The J gene is TRBJ2-7, the V gene TRBV19; weak D call: TRBD2 (5 bases). CDR1 and CDR2 (germline): LNHDA, SQIVND (reference sequence). Trimming shortened V by 3 bases and J by 6 bases, and 15 bases separated the two germline ends. The CDR3 is 14 amino acids. The entire variable domain, with the rest obtained from reference TRBV19 and TRBJ2-7, is as follows: DGGITQSPKYLFRKEGQNVTLSCEQNLNHDAMYWYRQDPGQGLRLIYYSQIVNDFQKGDIAEGYSVSREKKESFPLTVTSAQKNPTAFYLCASSMSGLRGEQYFGPGTRLTVT.

The V and J genes are TRBV6-6 and TRBJ1-1; 7 bases match TRBD1. Germline loops: CDR1 MNHNY, CDR2 SVGAGI (reference sequence). The V gene end was trimmed by 5 bases and the J gene end by 3 bases; junction bases not matched to a gene: 3. CDR3 length: 13 residues. CDR3 coding DNA: TGTGCCAGCAGTGGTGACAGGGACACTGAAGCTTTCTTT. Translated, it gives CASSGDRDTEAFF.

V gene TRBV9 combines with J gene TRBJ2-1, with 7 nucleotides matching TRBD2. The CDR3 extends over 14 amino acids. V gave up 4 bases and J gave up 8 bases; unmatched junction bases: 9. Germline values: CDR1 SGDLS, CDR2 YYNGEE. The CDR3 DNA follows: TGTGCCAGCAGCCCTCATGAGCGGGGATATGAGCAGTTCTTC. Its protein is CASSPHERGYEQFF.

This rearrangement joins TRBV6-5 to TRBJ1-2, with D perhaps TRBD1 (5 bases). This CDR3 is built from 14 residues. CDR1 is MNHEY, CDR2 SVGAGI, per germline. The germline V and J ends were trimmed by 5 bases and 8 bases, with 18 bases remaining between them. CDR3 sequence (DNA): TGTGCCAGCAGTCCAAGACAGTTCTTTAGGGGCTACACCTTC. This sequence encodes CASSPRQFFRGYTF.

V usage is TRBV28 and J usage is TRBJ1-2; D may be TRBD1 (6 bases). Germline CDR1 and CDR2: MDHEN and SYDVKM. Trimming stripped 11 bases from V and 4 bases from J, with 17 bases between. The CDR3 is 13 residues long. This CDR3 is CAGRGSNLYGYTF. CDR3 nucleotides: TGTGCCGGTAGGGGGTCCAATCTCTATGGCTACACCTTC.

This clone was recorded once. This sequence joins TRBV6-5 and TRBJ1-2; D gene ambiguous. The V end was cut by 0 bases, the J end by 11 bases, with 13 bases between. Germline CDR1 reads MNHEY; CDR2 reads SVGAGI. CDR3 size: 13 residues. CDR3 in DNA: TGTGCCAGCAGTTACTCCGGGGTCGAAGGTTACACCTTC. This codes for CASSYSGVEGYTF.